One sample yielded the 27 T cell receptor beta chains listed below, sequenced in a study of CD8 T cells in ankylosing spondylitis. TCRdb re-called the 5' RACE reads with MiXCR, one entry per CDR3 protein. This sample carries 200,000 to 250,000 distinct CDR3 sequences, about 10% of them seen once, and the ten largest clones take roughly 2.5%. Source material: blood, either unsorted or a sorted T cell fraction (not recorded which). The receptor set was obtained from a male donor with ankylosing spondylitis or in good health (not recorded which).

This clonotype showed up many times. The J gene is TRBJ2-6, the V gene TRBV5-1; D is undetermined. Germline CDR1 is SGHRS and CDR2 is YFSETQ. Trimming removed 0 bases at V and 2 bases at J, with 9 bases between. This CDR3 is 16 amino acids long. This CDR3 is CASSLAVGPGANVLTF. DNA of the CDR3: TGCGCCAGCAGCTTGGCCGTAGGACCTGGGGCCAACGTCCTGACTTTC.

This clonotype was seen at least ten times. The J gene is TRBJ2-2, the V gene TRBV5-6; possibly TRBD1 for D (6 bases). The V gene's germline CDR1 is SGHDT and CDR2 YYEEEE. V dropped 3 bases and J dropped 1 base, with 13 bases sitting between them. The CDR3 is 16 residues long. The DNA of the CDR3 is TGTGCCAGCAGCTCGCTAGGGGGACAGAACACCGGGGAGCTGTTTTTT. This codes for CASSSLGGQNTGELFF.

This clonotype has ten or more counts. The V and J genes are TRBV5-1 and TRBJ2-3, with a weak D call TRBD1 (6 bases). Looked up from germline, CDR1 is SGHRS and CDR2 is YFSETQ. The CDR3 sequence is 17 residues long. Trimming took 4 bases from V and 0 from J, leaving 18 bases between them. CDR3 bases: TGCGCCAGCAGCGCCAGGGGCGAGGTGGGGAGCACAGATACGCAGTATTTT. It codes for CASSARGEVGSTDTQYF.

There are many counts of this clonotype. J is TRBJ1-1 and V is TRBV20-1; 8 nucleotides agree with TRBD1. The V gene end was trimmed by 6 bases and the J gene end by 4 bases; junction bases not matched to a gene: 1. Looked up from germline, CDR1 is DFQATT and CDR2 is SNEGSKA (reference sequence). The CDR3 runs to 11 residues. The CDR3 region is CSADRGTEAFF. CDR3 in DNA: TGCAGTGCAGACAGGGGCACTGAAGCTTTCTTT.

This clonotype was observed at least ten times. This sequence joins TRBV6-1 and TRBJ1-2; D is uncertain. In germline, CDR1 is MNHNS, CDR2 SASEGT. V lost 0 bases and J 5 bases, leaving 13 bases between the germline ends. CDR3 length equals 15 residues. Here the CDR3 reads CASSEAVDARYGYTF. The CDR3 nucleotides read TGTGCCAGCAGTGAAGCGGTCGACGCGCGGTATGGCTACACCTTC.

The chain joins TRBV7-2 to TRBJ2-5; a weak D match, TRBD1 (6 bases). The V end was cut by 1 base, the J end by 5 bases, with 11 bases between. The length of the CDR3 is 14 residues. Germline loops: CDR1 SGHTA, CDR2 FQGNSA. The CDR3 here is CASSLVRGEETQYF. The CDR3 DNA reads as TGTGCCAGCAGCTTAGTCAGGGGCGAGGAGACCCAGTACTTC.

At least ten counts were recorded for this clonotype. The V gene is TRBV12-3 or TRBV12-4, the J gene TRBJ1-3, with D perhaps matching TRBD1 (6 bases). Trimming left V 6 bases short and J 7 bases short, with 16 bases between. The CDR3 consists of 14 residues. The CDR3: CASSPQGVGNTIYF. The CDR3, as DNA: TGTGCCAGCAGCCCACAGGGAGTCGGGAACACCATATATTTT.

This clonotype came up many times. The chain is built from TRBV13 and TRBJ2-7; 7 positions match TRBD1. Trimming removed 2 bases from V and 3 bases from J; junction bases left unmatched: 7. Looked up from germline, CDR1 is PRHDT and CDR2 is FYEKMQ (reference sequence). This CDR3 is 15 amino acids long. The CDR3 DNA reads TGTGCCAGCAGCTTAAACGGACAGGTAAACTACGAGCAGTACTTC. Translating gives CASSLNGQVNYEQYF.

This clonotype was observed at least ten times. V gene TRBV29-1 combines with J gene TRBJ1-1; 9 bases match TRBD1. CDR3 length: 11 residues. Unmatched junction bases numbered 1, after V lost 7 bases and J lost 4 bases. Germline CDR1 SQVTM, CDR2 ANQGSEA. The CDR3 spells CSAGQGTEAFF. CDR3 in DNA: TGCAGCGCGGGACAGGGCACTGAAGCTTTCTTT. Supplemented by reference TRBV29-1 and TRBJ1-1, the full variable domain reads SAVISQKPSRDICQRGTSLTIQCQVDSQVTMMFWYRQQPGQSLTLIATANQGSEATYESGFVIDKFPISRPNLTFSTLTVSNMSPEDSSIYLCSAGQGTEAFFGQGTRLTVV.

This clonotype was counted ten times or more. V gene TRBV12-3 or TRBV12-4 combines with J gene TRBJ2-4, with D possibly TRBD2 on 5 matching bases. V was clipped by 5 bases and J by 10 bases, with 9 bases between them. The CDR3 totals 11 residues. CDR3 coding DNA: TGTGCCAGCAGTAACGGGGAGATTCAGTACTTC. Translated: CASSNGEIQYF.

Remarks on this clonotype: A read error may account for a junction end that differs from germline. The CDR3 loop reads CASGLERVYNEQFF. The CDR3 bases are TGTGCCAGCGGCTTGGAAAGGGTCTACAATGAGCAGTTCTTC. The V gene is TRBV11-2, the J gene TRBJ2-1, with D hard to call. Germline-derived CDR1 and CDR2 are SGHAT and FQNNGV. The CDR3 covers 14 residues.

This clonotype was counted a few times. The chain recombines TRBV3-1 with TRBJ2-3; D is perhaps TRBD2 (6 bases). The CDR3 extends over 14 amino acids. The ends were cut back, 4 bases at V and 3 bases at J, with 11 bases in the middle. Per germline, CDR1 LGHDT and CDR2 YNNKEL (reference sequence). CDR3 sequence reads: CASSPFRETDTQYF. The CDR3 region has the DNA TGTGCCAGCAGCCCGTTCCGGGAGACAGATACGCAGTATTTT.

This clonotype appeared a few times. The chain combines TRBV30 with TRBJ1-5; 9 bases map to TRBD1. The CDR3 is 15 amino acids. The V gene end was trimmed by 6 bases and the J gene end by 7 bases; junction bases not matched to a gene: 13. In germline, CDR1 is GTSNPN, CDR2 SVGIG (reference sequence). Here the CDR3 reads CACSGIQGAEQPQHF. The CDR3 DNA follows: TGTGCCTGTTCAGGGATACAGGGGGCTGAGCAGCCCCAGCATTTT.

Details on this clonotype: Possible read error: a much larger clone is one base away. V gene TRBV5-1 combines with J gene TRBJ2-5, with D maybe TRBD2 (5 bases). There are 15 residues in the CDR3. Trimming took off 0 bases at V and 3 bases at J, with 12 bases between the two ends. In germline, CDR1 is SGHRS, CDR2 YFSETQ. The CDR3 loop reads CASSLGPSKEETQYF. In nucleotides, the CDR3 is TGCGCCAGCAGCTTGGGCCCTAGCAAGGAAGAGACCCAGTACTTC.

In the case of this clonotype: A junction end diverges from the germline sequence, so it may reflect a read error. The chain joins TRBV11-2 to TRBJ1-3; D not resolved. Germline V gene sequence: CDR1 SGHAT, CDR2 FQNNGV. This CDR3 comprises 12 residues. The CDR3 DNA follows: TGTGCCAGCAGCTTGATAGGAAACACCACATATTTT. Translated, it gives CASSLIGNTTYF. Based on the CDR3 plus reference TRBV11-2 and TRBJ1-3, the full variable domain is EAGVAQSPRYKIIEKRQSVAFWCNPISGHATLYWYQQILGQGPKLLIQFQNNGVVDDSQLPKDRFSAERLKGVDSTLKIQPAKLEDSAVYLCASSLIGNTTYFGEGSWLTVV.

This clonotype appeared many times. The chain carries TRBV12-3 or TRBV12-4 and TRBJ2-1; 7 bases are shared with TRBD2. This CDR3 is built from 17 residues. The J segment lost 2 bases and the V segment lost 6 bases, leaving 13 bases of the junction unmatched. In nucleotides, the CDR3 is TGTGCCAGCAGGACCTCGGGGGAGGGCAAAACCTACAATGAGCAGTTCTTC. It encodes CASRTSGEGKTYNEQFF.

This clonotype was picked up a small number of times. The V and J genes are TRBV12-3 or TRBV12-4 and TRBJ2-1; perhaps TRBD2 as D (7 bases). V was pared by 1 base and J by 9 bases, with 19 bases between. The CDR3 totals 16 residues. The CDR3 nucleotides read TGTGCCAGCAGTTTAGGGGGGGGGCTAGTAGCGGCTGAGCAGTTCTTC. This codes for CASSLGGGLVAAEQFF.

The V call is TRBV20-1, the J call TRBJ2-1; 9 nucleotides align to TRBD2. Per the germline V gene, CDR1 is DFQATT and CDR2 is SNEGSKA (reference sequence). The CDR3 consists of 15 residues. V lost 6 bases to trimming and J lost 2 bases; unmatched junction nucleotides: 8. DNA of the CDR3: TGCAGTGCAAAGGGGGGCGGGGGGGCCTACAATGAGCAGTTCTTC. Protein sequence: CSAKGGGGAYNEQFF.

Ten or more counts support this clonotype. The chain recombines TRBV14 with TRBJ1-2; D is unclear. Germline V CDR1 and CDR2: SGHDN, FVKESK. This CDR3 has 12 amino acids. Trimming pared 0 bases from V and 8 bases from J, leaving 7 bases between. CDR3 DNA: TGTGCCAGCAGCCAAGATACCGCCGGCTACACCTTC. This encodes CASSQDTAGYTF.

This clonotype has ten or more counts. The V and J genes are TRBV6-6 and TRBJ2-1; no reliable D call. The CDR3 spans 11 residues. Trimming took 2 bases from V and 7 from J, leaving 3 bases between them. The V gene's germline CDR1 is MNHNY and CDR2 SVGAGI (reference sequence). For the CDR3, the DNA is TGTGCCAGCAGTTACGCGAATGAGCAGTTCTTC. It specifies CASSYANEQFF.

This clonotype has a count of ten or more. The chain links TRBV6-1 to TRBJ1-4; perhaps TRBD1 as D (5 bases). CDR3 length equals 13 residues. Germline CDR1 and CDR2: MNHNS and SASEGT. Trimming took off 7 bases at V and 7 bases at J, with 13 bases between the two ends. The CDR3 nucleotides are TGTGCCAGCACCTTGGGGGGTCGTGAAAAACTGTTTTTT. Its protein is CASTLGGREKLFF.

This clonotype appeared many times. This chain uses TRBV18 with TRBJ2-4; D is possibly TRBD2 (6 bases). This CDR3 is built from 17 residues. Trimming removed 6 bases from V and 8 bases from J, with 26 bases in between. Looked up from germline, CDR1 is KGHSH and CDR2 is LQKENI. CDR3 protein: CASSPGLGKGIEDIQYF. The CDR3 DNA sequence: TGTGCCAGCTCCCCGGGACTCGGGAAGGGAATCGAGGACATTCAGTACTTC.

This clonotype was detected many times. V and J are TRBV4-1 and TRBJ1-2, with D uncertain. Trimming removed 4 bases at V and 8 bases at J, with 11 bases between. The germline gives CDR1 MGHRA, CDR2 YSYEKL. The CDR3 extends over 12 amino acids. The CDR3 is CASSPGPRGYTF. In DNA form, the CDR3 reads TGCGCCAGCAGCCCCGGACCCAGGGGCTACACCTTC.

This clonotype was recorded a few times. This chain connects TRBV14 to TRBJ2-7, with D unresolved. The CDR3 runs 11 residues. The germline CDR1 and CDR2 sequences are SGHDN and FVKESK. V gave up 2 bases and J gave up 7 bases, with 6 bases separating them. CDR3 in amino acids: CASSQMREQYF. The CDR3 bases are TGTGCCAGCAGCCAAATGAGAGAGCAGTACTTC.

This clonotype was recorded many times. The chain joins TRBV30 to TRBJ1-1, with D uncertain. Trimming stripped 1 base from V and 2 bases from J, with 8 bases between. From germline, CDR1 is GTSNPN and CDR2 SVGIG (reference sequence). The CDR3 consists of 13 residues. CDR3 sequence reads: CAWSGQVNTEAFF. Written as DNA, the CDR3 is TGTGCCTGGAGTGGTCAGGTTAACACTGAAGCTTTCTTT.

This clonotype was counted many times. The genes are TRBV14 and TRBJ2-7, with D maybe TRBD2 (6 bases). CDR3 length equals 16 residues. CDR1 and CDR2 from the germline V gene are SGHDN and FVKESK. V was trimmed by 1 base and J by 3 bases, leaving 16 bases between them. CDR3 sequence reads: CASSQAPGGVHYEQYF. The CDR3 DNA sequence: TGTGCCAGCAGCCAAGCTCCCGGGGGAGTCCACTACGAGCAGTACTTC.

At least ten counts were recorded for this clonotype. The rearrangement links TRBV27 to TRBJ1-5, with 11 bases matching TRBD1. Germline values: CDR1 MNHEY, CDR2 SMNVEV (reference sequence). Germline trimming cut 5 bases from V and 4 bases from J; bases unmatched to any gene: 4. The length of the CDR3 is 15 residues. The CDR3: CASSPGTGGNQPQHF. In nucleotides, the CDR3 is TGTGCCAGCAGTCCGGGGACAGGGGGTAATCAGCCCCAGCATTTT.